This T cell receptor beta chain was obtained from a study of shared clonotypes between healthy human individuals. Study-level information: Each donor's CD8 memory used one plate, CD8 naive two, each CD4 subset three.

In germline, CDR1 is MDHEN, CDR2 SYDVKM. V lost 8 bases and J 10 bases, leaving 18 bases between the germline ends. The CDR3 has 13 amino acids. In the authors' methods: ImmunoSEQ gave junction-only sequences without quality scores, so filtering differed. Sequencing was performed with immunoSEQ multiplex PCR; in TCRdb, only in-frame clones are kept and a portion is missing. From that table come the V and J calls and clone size; the DNA was used to work out D and trimming. The sample includes approximately 2.5 million clones, 90% to 95% of them seen just once. Donors comprised healthy HIV-negative adults lacking recent acute infections or vaccinations. CD4+ cell separation produced CD45RA+ naive and CD45RA-negative memory subsets.

The rearrangement uses TRBV28 and TRBJ1-5; D perhaps matches TRBD1 (5 bases). Sequencing was performed on naive CD4+ T cells from PBMCs. As for subset: CD45RA+ positively selected. This receptor was identified in a man younger than 35 in good health. Some clones in this sample may be carry-over from other donors' samples. The CDR3 region has the DNA TGTGCCAGCGCCACCGGGACCCTAGGACCCCAGCATTTT. Translated: CASATGTLGPQHF.